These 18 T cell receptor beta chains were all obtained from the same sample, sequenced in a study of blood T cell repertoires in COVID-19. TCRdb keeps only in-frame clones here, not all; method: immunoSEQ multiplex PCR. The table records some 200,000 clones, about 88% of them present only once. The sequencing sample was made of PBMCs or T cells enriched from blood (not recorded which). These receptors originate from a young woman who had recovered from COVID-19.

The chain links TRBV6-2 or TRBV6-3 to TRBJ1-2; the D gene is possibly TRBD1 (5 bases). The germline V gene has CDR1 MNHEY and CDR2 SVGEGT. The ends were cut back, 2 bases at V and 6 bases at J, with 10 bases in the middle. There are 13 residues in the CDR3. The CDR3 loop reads CASSYGRADGYTF. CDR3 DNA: TGTGCCAGCAGTTACGGCAGGGCGGATGGCTACACCTTC.

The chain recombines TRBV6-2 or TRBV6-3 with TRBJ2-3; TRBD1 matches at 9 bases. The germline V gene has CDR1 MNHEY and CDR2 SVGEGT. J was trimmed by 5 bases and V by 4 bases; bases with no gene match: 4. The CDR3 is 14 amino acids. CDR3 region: CASSSGQGVDTQYF. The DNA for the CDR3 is TGTGCCAGCAGTTCGGGACAGGGAGTAGATACGCAGTATTTT.

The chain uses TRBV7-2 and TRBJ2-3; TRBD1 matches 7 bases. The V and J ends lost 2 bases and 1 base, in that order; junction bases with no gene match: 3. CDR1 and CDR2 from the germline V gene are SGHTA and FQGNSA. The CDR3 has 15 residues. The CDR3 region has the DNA TGTGCCAGCAGCTTAAGGGGGCCCGGCACAGATACGCAGTATTTT. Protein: CASSLRGPGTDTQYF.

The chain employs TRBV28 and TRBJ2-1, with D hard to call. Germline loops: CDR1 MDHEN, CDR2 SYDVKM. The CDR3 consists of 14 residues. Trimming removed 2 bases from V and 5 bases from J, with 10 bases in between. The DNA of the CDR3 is TGTGCCAGCAGTTTAATCACACAGAACAATGAGCAGTTCTTC. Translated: CASSLITQNNEQFF.

CDR3 region: CASSRDSYYGYTF. In DNA, the CDR3 is TGTGCCAGCAGCCGGGACAGCTACTATGGCTACACCTTC. This chain joins TRBV5-6 and TRBJ1-2, with 7 bases matching TRBD1. The CDR3 is 13 amino acids. With V trimmed by 4 bases and J by 3 bases, 3 bases remained unmatched. Per germline, CDR1 SGHDT and CDR2 YYEEEE.

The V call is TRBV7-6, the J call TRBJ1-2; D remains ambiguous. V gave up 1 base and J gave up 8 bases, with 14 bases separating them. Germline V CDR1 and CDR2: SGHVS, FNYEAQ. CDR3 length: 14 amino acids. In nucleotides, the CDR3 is TGTGCCAGCAGCTTAGATGCAGGCCGCGAAGGCTACACCTTC. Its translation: CASSLDAGREGYTF.

The CDR3 loop is CASSDPRTGANSGANVLTF. Written as DNA, the CDR3 is TGTGCCAGCAGCGACCCGAGGACAGGGGCGAACTCTGGGGCCAACGTCCTGACTTTC. The V call is TRBV7-9, the J call TRBJ2-6; 9 bases agree with TRBD1. This CDR3 comprises 19 residues. Per the germline V gene, CDR1 is SEHNR and CDR2 is FQNEAQ (reference sequence). The V and J ends lost 5 bases and 0 bases, in that order; junction bases with no gene match: 11.

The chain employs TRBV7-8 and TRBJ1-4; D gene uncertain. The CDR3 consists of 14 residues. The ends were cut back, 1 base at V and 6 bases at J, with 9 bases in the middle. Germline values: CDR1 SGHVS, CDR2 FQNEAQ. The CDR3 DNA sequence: TGTGCCAGCAGCTTAGGGGTCCGGGATGAAAAACTGTTTTTT. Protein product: CASSLGVRDEKLFF.

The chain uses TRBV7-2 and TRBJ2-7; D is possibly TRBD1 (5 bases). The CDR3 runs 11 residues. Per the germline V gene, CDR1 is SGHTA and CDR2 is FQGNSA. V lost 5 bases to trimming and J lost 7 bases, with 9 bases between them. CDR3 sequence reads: CASSQGAEQYF. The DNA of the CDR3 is TGTGCCAGCAGCCAAGGGGCAGAGCAGTACTTC.

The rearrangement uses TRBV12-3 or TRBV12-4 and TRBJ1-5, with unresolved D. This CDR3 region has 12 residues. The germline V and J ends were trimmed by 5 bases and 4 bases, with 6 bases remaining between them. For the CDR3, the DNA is TGTGCCAGCAGTCCCAGTAATCAGCCCCAGCATTTT. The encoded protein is CASSPSNQPQHF.

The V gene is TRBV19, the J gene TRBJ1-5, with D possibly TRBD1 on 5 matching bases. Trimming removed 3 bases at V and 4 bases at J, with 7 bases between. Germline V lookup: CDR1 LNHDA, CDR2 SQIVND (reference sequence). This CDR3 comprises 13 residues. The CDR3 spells CASSMTVNQPQHF. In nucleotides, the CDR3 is TGTGCCAGTAGTATGACAGTTAATCAGCCCCAGCATTTT. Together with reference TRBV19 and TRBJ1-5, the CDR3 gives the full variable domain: DGGITQSPKYLFRKEGQNVTLSCEQNLNHDAMYWYRQDPGQGLRLIYYSQIVNDFQKGDIAEGYSVSREKKESFPLTVTSAQKNPTAFYLCASSMTVNQPQHFGDGTRLSIL.

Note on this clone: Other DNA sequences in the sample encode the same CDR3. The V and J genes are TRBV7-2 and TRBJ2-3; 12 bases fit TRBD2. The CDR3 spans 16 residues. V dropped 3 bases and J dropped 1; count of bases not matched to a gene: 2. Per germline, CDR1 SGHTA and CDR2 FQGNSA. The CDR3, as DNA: TGTGCCAGCAGCTTGCGGACTAGCGGGGGCACAGATACGCAGTATTTT. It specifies CASSLRTSGGTDTQYF. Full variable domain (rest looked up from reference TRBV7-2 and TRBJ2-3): GAGVSQSPSNKVTEKGKDVELRCDPISGHTALYWYRQSLGQGLEFLIYFQGNSAPDKSGLPSDRFSAERTGGSVSTLTIQRTQQEDSAVYLCASSLRTSGGTDTQYFGPGTRLTVL.

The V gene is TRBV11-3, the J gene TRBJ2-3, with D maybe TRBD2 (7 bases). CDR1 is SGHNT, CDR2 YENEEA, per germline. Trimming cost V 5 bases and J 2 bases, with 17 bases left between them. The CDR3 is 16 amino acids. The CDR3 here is CASSQGTGGSTDTQYF. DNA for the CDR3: TGTGCCAGCAGCCAGGGGACGGGGGGTTCCACAGATACGCAGTATTTT.

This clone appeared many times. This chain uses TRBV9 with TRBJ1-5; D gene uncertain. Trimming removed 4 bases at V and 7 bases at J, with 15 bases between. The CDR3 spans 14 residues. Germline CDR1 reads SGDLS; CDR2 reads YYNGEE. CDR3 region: CASSHPKELQPQHF. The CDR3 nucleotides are TGTGCCAGCAGCCACCCCAAGGAGCTCCAGCCCCAGCATTTT.

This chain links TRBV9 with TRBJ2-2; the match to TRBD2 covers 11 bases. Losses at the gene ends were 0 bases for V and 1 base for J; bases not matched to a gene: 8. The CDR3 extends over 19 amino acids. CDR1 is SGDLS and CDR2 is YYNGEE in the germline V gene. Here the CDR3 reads CASSVGSLAGAMNTGELFF. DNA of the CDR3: TGTGCCAGCAGCGTAGGTTCACTAGCGGGGGCTATGAACACCGGGGAGCTGTTTTTT.

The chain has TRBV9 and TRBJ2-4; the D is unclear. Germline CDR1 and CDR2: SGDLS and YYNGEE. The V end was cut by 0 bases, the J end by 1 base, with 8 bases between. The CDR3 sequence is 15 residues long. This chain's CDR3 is CASSVVRSAKNIQYF. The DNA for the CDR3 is TGTGCCAGCAGCGTAGTCCGGAGCGCCAAAAACATTCAGTACTTC.

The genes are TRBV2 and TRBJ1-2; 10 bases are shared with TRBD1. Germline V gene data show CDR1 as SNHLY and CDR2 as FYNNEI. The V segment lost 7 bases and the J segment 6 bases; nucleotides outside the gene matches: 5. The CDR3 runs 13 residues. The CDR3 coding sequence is TGTGCCAGCAATCCGGGACAGGGGCATGGCTACACCTTC. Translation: CASNPGQGHGYTF.

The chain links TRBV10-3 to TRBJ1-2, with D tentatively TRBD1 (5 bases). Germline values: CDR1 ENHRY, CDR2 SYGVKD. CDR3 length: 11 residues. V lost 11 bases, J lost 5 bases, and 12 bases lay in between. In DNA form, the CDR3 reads TGTGCCTCAGAGACAGATTATGGCTACACCTTC. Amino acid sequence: CASETDYGYTF.